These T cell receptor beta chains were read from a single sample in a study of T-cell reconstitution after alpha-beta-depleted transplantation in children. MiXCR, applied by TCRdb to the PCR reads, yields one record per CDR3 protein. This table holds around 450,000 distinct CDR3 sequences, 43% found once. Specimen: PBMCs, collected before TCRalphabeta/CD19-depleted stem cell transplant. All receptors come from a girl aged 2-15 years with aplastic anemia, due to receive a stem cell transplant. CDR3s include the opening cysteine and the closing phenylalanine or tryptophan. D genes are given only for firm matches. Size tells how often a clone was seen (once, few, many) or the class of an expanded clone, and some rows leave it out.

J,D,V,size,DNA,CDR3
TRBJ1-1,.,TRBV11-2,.,TGTGCCAGCACCGAATTGGGTGGGGCAAGGGCTTTCTTT,CASTELGGARAFF
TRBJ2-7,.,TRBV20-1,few,TGCAGTGCAAAGAAGGCTACGAGCGCCTACGAGCAGTACTTC,CSAKKATSAYEQYF
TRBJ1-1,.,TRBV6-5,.,TGTGCCAGCAGTTACTCTGGGGGTAACACTGAAGCTTTCTTT,CASSYSGGNTEAFF
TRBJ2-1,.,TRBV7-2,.,TGTGCCAGCAGCTTATCCCTCAGGGATTCCTACAATGAGCAGTTCTTC,CASSLSLRDSYNEQFF
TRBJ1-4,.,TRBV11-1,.,TGTGCCAGCAGCCTGACGGACACCGGGGAAAAACTGTTTTTT,CASSLTDTGEKLFF
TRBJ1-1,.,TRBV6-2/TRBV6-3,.,TGTGCCAGCGGCCGAGAGGAGGAACTGAACACTGAAGCTTTCTTT,CASGREEELNTEAFF
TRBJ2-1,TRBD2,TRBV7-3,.,TGTGCCAGCAGCTCCCAAGCCGTGGGGGGAGGGAATGAGCAGTTCTTC,CASSSQAVGGGNEQFF
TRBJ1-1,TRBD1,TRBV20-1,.,TGCAGTGCTAGACGACAGGGTCGTGAAGCTTTCTTT,CSARRQGREAFF
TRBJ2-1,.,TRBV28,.,TGTGCCAGCACCTTAGGACCTTTATTAAGCTCCTACAATGAGCAGTTCTTC,CASTLGPLLSSYNEQFF
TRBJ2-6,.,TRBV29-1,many,TGCAGCGTTCGGCCGTCTGGGGCCAACGTCCTGACTTTC,CSVRPSGANVLTF
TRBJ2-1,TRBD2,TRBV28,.,TGTGCCAGCAGTCCCGGACTAGCGGGGGCCGGCTCCTACAATGAGCAGTTCTTC,CASSPGLAGAGSYNEQFF
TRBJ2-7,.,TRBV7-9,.,TGTGCCAGCAGCCCCGTCCTTAGCTACGAGCAGTACTTC,CASSPVLSYEQYF
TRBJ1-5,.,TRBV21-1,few,TGTGCCAGCAGCAAATGGGGGGGCCGGAGCAGGGGGCGGAGGGGTAGCAATCAGCCCCAGCATTTT,CASSKWGGRSRGRRGSNQPQHF
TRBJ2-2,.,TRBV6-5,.,TGTGCCAGCAGTTACTCTCGGGGGCCCGGGGAGCTGTTTTTT,CASSYSRGPGELFF
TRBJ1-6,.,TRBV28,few,TGTGCCAGCACTCGGGACCCCTATAATTCACCCCTCCACTTT,CASTRDPYNSPLHF
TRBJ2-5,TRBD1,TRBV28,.,TGTGCCAGCAGTGTAGCAGGGGGCAAAAGTGGAGAGACCCAGTACTTC,CASSVAGGKSGETQYF
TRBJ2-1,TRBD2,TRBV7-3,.,TGTGCCAGCAGCCCGGAGGCGGGAGGGCCCCATGAGCAGTTCTTC,CASSPEAGGPHEQFF
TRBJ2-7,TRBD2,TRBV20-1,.,TGCAGTGAAAGAGTAGCGGGAGGGCCGTACGAGCAGTACTTC,CSERVAGGPYEQYF
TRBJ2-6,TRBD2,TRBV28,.,TGTGCCAGCAGTTACATCTTGGGGACTAGGAACTCTGGGGCCAACGTCCTGACTTTC,CASSYILGTRNSGANVLTF
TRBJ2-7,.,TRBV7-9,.,TGTGCCAGCAGCCCCCGTGGGACTTACGAGCAGTACTTC,CASSPRGTYEQYF
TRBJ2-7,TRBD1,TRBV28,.,TGTGCCAGCAGTCCTGGGCCGGGACAGGGGGTCCACGAGCAGTACTTC,CASSPGPGQGVHEQYF
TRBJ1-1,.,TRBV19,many,TGTGCCAGTAGTATAGCCCAGAACACTGAAGCTTTCTTT,CASSIAQNTEAFF
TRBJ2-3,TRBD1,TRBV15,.,TGTGCCACCAGCAGAGACCGGGACAGGGGACATAATACGCAGTATTTT,CATSRDRDRGHNTQYF
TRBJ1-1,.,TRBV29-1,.,TGCAGCGTGGGTGGGGGCTTGAACACTGAAGCTTTCTTT,CSVGGGLNTEAFF